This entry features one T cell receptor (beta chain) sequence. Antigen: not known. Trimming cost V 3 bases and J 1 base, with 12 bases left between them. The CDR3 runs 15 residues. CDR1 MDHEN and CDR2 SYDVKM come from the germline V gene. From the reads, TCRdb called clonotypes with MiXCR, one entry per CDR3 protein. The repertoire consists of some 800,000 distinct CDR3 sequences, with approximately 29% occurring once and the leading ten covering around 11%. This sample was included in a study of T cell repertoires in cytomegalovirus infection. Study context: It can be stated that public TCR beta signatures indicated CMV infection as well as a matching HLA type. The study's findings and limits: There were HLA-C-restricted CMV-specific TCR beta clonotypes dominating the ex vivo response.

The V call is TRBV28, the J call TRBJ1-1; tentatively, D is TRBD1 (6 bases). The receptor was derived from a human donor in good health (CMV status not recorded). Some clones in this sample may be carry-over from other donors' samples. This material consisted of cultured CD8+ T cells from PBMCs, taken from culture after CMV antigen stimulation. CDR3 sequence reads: CASSFGGDTNTEAFF. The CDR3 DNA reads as TGTGCCAGCAGTTTTGGGGGCGACACGAACACTGAAGCTTTCTTT. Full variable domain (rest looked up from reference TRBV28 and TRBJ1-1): DVKVTQSSRYLVKRTGEKVFLECVQDMDHENMFWYRQDPGLGLRLIYFSYDVKMKEKGDIPEGYSVSREKKERFSLILESASTNQTSMYLCASSFGGDTNTEAFFGQGTRLTVV.